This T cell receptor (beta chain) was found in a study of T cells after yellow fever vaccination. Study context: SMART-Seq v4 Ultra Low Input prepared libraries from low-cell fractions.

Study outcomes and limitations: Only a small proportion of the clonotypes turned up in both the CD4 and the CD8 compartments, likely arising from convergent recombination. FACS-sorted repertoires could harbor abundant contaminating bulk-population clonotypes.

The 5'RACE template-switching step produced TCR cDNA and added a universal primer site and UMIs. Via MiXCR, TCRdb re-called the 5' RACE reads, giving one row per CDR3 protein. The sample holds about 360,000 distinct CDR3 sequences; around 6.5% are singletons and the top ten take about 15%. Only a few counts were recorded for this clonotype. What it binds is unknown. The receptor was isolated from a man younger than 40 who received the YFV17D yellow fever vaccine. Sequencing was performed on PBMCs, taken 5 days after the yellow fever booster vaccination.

Here the CDR3 DNA reads TGTGCCAGCAGCCCCAGCGGGAGCCGCACAGATACGCAGTATTTT. This codes for CASSPSGSRTDTQYF. V usage is TRBV7-2 and J usage is TRBJ2-3; 8 bases are a match to TRBD2. Trimming removed 5 bases from V and 1 base from J; junction bases left unmatched: 5. This CDR3 has 15 residues. CDR1 and CDR2 from the germline V gene are SGHTA and FQGNSA.